This TCR beta chain was retrieved from a study of CD8+ T cells in alopecia areata. Study-level findings and limits: Compared with normal scalp, lesional scalp had higher clonality and more expanded CD8+ clones. Compared with mice, patients displayed less clear TCR sharing, possibly for HLA-related reasons.

This clone was recorded a few times. Its antigen is unidentified. Additional DNA sequences in this sample encode the identical CDR3. Lesional scalp punch biopsies and peripheral blood were collected from alopecia areata patients. This CDR3 region has 14 residues. The junction had 7 bases not matched to a gene; V was cut back by 6 bases and J by 1 base. Looked up from germline, CDR1 is SQVTM and CDR2 is ANQGSEA. Investigators isolated RNA and reverse transcribed it into cDNA to act as the sequencing template. TCRdb's copy holds only in-frame clones and misses some; the assay was immunoSEQ multiplex PCR. The sample yields 120,000 or so clones, roughly 50% seen once.

This receptor was identified in a human donor with alopecia areata. The specimen sequenced was NKG2D-low CD8+ T cells sorted from blood. The V call is TRBV29-1, the J call TRBJ2-7; 9 bases line up with TRBD1. CDR3 sequence reads: CSVAGQGGSYEQYF. CDR3 coding DNA: TGCAGCGTGGCGGGACAGGGTGGGTCCTACGAGCAGTACTTC.